The subject of this entry is one T cell receptor (beta chain). Its antigen remains unidentified. The record originates from a study of type 1 and type 2 diabetes patients. Study overall: T cells were magnetically sorted from PBMCs as CD4+ or CD8+ subsets.

Overall study findings and caveats: In CD4+ and CD8+ T cells, type 2 diabetes diversity exceeded type 1. In type 2 diabetes, highly-expanded CD4+ clones took a median about 4% of reads.

Genomic DNA was the PCR template. A primer set of 30 forward and 13 reverse primers amplified the CDR3. A single record per CDR3 protein comes from TCRdb applying MiXCR to the multiplex PCR reads. The table includes around 300,000 distinct CDR3 sequences, over 45% detected once. The germline V gene encodes CDR1 SNHLY and CDR2 FYNNEI. Germline trimming cut 5 bases from V and 7 bases from J; bases unmatched to any gene: 4. The length of the CDR3 is 13 residues. Each participant gave approximately 10 milliliters of peripheral blood. This chain connects TRBV2 to TRBJ2-2; TRBD2 matches at 7 bases. The receptor's source is a man aged 18 to 29 with type 2 diabetes. Sequenced sample: peripheral blood mononuclear cells (PBMCs). CDR3 sequence (DNA): TGTGCCAGCAGTAGCGGGGATTTCGGGGAGCTGTTTTTT. Residues: CASSSGDFGELFF.